Following are 25 T cell receptor beta chains from one sample sequenced in a study of spatial heterogeneity in lung cancer (dated by TCRdb to about 2019). Libraries were made using 5' RACE. Sequencing used a NextSeq 500. TCRdb ran its own pipeline on the public reads, namely fastp trimming at Q25 and MiXCR clone calling, and kept in-frame beta chains. Rows with one shared CDR3 protein collapse into an entry with the most common genes and DNA. For this sample there are some 110,000 distinct CDR3 sequences; more than 10% appear just once. Roughly 17% of the sample goes to the ten largest clones. The time point label corresponds to: blood at routine non-recurrence follow-up after resection. TCR sequencing used whole RNA extracted from tumor and nontumor lung tissue, or from cryopreserved PBMC samples, without cell sorting. The sequenced sample was PBMCs, obtained at follow-up. The receptors were gathered from a male donor with early-stage non-small cell lung cancer.

This clonotype was detected many times. The chain links TRBV20-1 to TRBJ2-1, with no clear D. The CDR3 has 11 amino acids. Germline V CDR1 and CDR2: DFQATT, SNEGSKA (reference sequence). The V and J ends lost 1 base and 7 bases respectively, with 5 bases between them. The CDR3 DNA sequence: TGCAGTGCTAGAGGGATAAATGAGCAGTTCTTC. It translates to CSARGINEQFF.

This clonotype was observed a handful of times. V gene TRBV7-3 combines with J gene TRBJ2-6, with TRBD1 identical over 8 bases. The CDR3 is 17 amino acids. CDR1 and CDR2 from the germline V gene are SGHTA and FQGTGA. V shed 5 bases and J 4 bases; nucleotides not matched to a gene: 10. The chain's CDR3 is CASSPDRGPRGANVLTF. In nucleotides, the CDR3 is TGTGCCAGCAGCCCCGACAGGGGCCCAAGGGGGGCCAACGTCCTGACTTTC.

The sample holds many counts of this clonotype. The gene calls are TRBV7-2 and TRBJ1-5; TRBD1 matches 7 bases. Germline V CDR1 and CDR2: SGHTA, FQGNSA. The CDR3 runs to 16 residues. Trimming removed 5 bases from V and 4 bases from J; junction bases left unmatched: 11. The CDR3 DNA reads TGTGCCAGCAGCCAGATGGCACAGGGGTTAAATCAGCCCCAGCATTTT. Translating it yields CASSQMAQGLNQPQHF. The whole variable domain, remainder taken from reference TRBV7-2 and TRBJ1-5, is GAGVSQSPSNKVTEKGKDVELRCDPISGHTALYWYRQSLGQGLEFLIYFQGNSAPDKSGLPSDRFSAERTGGSVSTLTIQRTQQEDSAVYLCASSQMAQGLNQPQHFGDGTRLSIL.

The chain recombines TRBV10-3 with TRBJ2-3; possibly TRBD2 for D (5 bases). The V end was cut by 5 bases, the J end by 4 bases, with 13 bases between. The V gene's germline CDR1 is ENHRY and CDR2 SYGVKD. This CDR3 is built from 14 residues. As DNA, the CDR3 is TGTGCCATCAGTCTGGTGAAAGCGGCAGATACGCAGTATTTT. Translating gives CAISLVKAADTQYF.

This clonotype was detected a few times. J is TRBJ2-1 and V is TRBV5-6, with a weak D call TRBD2 (6 bases). Germline-derived CDR1 and CDR2 are SGHDT and YYEEEE. V dropped 2 bases and J dropped 12 bases, with 9 bases sitting between them. The CDR3 runs 11 residues. CDR3 bases: TGTGCCAGCAGCTTCGGGAGTGGGCAGTTCTTC. This sequence encodes CASSFGSGQFF.

This clonotype came up a few times. The gene calls are TRBV20-1 and TRBJ1-1; D remains unclear. This CDR3 has 11 amino acids. CDR1 is DFQATT and CDR2 is SNEGSKA in the germline V gene (reference sequence). The CDR3 here is CRSEGNTEAFF. The DNA of the CDR3 is TGCAGATCCGAGGGGAACACTGAAGCTTTCTTT.

The table lists this clonotype with many counts. J is TRBJ1-5 and V is TRBV18; D is perhaps TRBD1 (5 bases). Germline-derived CDR1 and CDR2 are KGHSH and LQKENI. V was cut by 8 bases and J by 7 bases, with 18 bases left in between. The CDR3 spans 14 residues. The CDR3 sequence is CASSPTDSNQPQHF. The CDR3 coding sequence is TGTGCCAGCAGCCCTACCGACAGTAACCAGCCCCAGCATTTT.

This rearrangement joins TRBV29-1 to TRBJ2-3; 8 nucleotides align to TRBD2. V lost 3 bases, J lost 3 bases, and 8 bases stayed unmatched. This CDR3 region has 15 residues. Germline loops: CDR1 SQVTM, CDR2 ANQGSEA. CDR3: CSVDGTGGRTDTQYF. The CDR3 coding sequence is TGCAGCGTTGACGGGACGGGGGGGCGGACAGATACGCAGTATTTT.

The J gene is TRBJ1-2, the V gene TRBV7-2, with a weak D call TRBD1 (5 bases). CDR1 is SGHTA, CDR2 FQGNSA, per germline. The CDR3 has 16 amino acids. V lost 5 bases, J lost 1 base, and 17 bases lay in between. CDR3 loop: CASSTLALGDNYGYTF. CDR3 in DNA: TGTGCCAGCAGCACCCTCGCGTTGGGGGATAACTATGGCTACACCTTC. Supplemented by reference TRBV7-2 and TRBJ1-2, the full variable domain reads GAGVSQSPSNKVTEKGKDVELRCDPISGHTALYWYRQSLGQGLEFLIYFQGNSAPDKSGLPSDRFSAERTGGSVSTLTIQRTQQEDSAVYLCASSTLALGDNYGYTFGSGTRLTVV.

This clonotype was picked up many times. CDR3 amino acids: CASSSRQGTNEQFF. The CDR3 DNA follows: TGCGCCAGCAGTTCTAGACAGGGGACGAATGAGCAGTTCTTC. The rearrangement joins TRBV5-1 to TRBJ2-1; 8 nucleotides agree with TRBD1. Germline loops: CDR1 SGHRS, CDR2 YFSETQ. The CDR3 is 14 residues long. V lost 5 bases and J lost 7; bases outside the gene matches: 8.

This clonotype appeared a few times. The chain employs TRBV15 and TRBJ2-3, with D perhaps TRBD1 or TRBD2 (6 bases each). Per the germline V gene, CDR1 is LNHNV and CDR2 is YYDKDF (reference sequence). V was trimmed by 4 bases and J by 0 bases, leaving 17 bases between them. CDR3 size: 17 residues. CDR3 in amino acids: CATSTYPRGGSTDTQYF. CDR3 sequence (DNA): TGTGCCACCAGCACCTATCCCAGGGGAGGTAGCACAGATACGCAGTATTTT.

In its sample, this clonotype was seen many times. The rearrangement joins TRBV18 to TRBJ1-6, with D possibly matching TRBD1 (5 bases). CDR3 length: 13 residues. Germline loops: CDR1 KGHSH, CDR2 LQKENI. Trimming took 4 bases from V and 9 from J, leaving 10 bases between them. CDR3 sequence (DNA): TGTGCCAGCTCACAAGGCAGGGTTTCACCCCTCCACTTT. Protein: CASSQGRVSPLHF.

This chain connects TRBV6-2 or TRBV6-3 to TRBJ2-2; D is perhaps TRBD1 (5 bases). V dropped 8 bases and J dropped 2 bases, with 18 bases sitting between them. The germline V gene encodes CDR1 MNHEY and CDR2 SVGEGT. This CDR3 contains 16 residues. CDR3 nucleotides: TGTGCCAGCCACCCCCGACGGACAATCAACACCGGGGAGCTGTTTTTT. This translates into CASHPRRTINTGELFF.

This clonotype was found a few times. The V gene is TRBV2, the J gene TRBJ1-1; D is unclear. The length of the CDR3 is 15 residues. Trimming left V 2 bases short and J 0 bases short, with 10 bases between. Per germline, CDR1 SNHLY and CDR2 FYNNEI. In DNA, the CDR3 is TGTGCCAGCAGTGAATTGGCCAGCTTGAACACTGAAGCTTTCTTT. Protein product: CASSELASLNTEAFF.

This chain connects TRBV5-5 to TRBJ1-5; D possibly corresponds to TRBD1 (5 bases). Germline V gene data show CDR1 as SGHKS and CDR2 as YYEKEE (reference sequence). The CDR3 spans 14 residues. V lost 5 bases to trimming and J lost 2 bases, with 11 bases between them. The CDR3 DNA reads TGTGCCAGCAGTTTCCAGGGCGGCAATCAGCCCCAGCATTTT. This encodes CASSFQGGNQPQHF. The full variable domain, with the rest looked up from reference TRBV5-5 and TRBJ1-5, is DAGVTQSPTHLIKTRGQQVTLRCSPISGHKSVSWYQQVLGQGPQFIFQYYEKEERGRGNFPDRFSARQFPNYSSELNVNALLLGDSALYLCASSFQGGNQPQHFGDGTRLSIL.

This clonotype was counted a few times. The rearrangement joins TRBV28 to TRBJ2-7; 7 bases map to TRBD1. CDR1 and CDR2 from the germline V gene are MDHEN and SYDVKM. V trimming: 4 bases; J trimming: 3 bases; junction bases outside the gene matches: 6. This CDR3 comprises 14 residues. Written as DNA, the CDR3 is TGTGCCAGCAGTTCACGGACAGGATTCTACGAGCAGTACTTC. Its protein is CASSSRTGFYEQYF.

This clonotype was seen more than once but under ten times. CDR3 residues: CATSRRYSTNEKLFF. The DNA of the CDR3 is TGTGCCACCAGCAGGAGATATTCAACTAATGAAAAACTGTTTTTT. J is TRBJ1-4 and V is TRBV15; D remains unclear. The germline V gene encodes CDR1 LNHNV and CDR2 YYDKDF (reference sequence). The V end was cut by 3 bases, the J end by 0 bases, with 8 bases between. The CDR3 sequence is 15 residues long. Combining the CDR3 with reference TRBV15 and TRBJ1-4 gives the whole variable domain DAMVIQNPRYQVTQFGKPVTLSCSQTLNHNVMYWYQQKSSQAPKLLFHYYDKDFNNEADTPDNFQSRRPNTSFCFLDIRSPGLGDTAMYLCATSRRYSTNEKLFFGSGTQLSVL.

This clonotype was seen at least ten times. The genes are TRBV5-1 and TRBJ1-2; D remains unclear. Germline CDR1 reads SGHRS; CDR2 reads YFSETQ. V was clipped by 4 bases and J by 4 bases, with 17 bases between them. The CDR3 extends over 15 amino acids. The CDR3 protein is CASSQVGGGSYGYTF. The CDR3 DNA reads as TGCGCCAGCAGCCAGGTGGGCGGCGGAAGCTATGGCTACACCTTC.

The chain combines TRBV4-1 with TRBJ2-1; D is ambiguous. The V and J ends lost 2 bases and 0 bases respectively, with 23 bases between them. Per the germline V gene, CDR1 is MGHRA and CDR2 is YSYEKL. This CDR3 comprises 20 residues. This chain's CDR3 is CASSQSPISLTASSYNEQFF. The CDR3 region has the DNA TGCGCCAGCAGCCAATCCCCCATATCCCTTACCGCCAGCTCCTACAATGAGCAGTTCTTC.

The table lists this clonotype with many counts. The chain has TRBV27 and TRBJ1-1; D call uncertain. The CDR3 spans 16 residues. V lost 7 bases and J lost 5, with 23 bases in between. Germline CDR1 MNHEY, CDR2 SMNVEV (reference sequence). The CDR3 DNA reads as TGTGCCAGCAACAAACATGTAACAAAAGGTGGGACTGAAGCTTTCTTT. This gives the protein CASNKHVTKGGTEAFF.

As regards this clonotype: A much larger clone differs from this one at a single base, so this may be a read error. The rearrangement joins TRBV28 to TRBJ1-5, with 7 bases that match TRBD1. The CDR3 has 16 amino acids. V was clipped by 4 bases and J by 7 bases; unmatched bases: 13. Per the germline V gene, CDR1 is MDHEN and CDR2 is SYDVKM. This CDR3 reads CASSSPRQGTKQPQHF. CDR3 DNA: TGTGCCAGCAGTTCCCCTCGACAGGGAACTAAACAGCCCCAGCATTTT.

In this sample, this clonotype turned up many times. This CDR3 is CASSLVRKDEQFF. In DNA, the CDR3 is TGTGCCAGCAGCTTAGTGAGGAAAGATGAGCAGTTCTTC. The rearrangement joins TRBV7-9 to TRBJ2-1; unclear D gene. Germline-derived CDR1 and CDR2 are SEHNR and FQNEAQ (reference sequence). CDR3 length: 13 residues. The V end was cut by 1 base, the J end by 8 bases, with 9 bases between.

A few counts support this clonotype. This chain connects TRBV4-1 to TRBJ2-5; no clear D. Per the germline V gene, CDR1 is MGHRA and CDR2 is YSYEKL. Trimming shortened V by 1 base and J by 5 bases, and 17 bases separated the two germline ends. The CDR3 is made up of 16 amino acids. For the CDR3, the DNA is TGCGCCAGCAGCCAAGGTTCGATTCACGGGCGGGAGACCCAGTACTTC. Protein product: CASSQGSIHGRETQYF.

The gene calls are TRBV20-1 and TRBJ2-5; no clear D. Trimming stripped 5 bases from V and 2 bases from J, with 12 bases between. Germline V gene data show CDR1 as DFQATT and CDR2 as SNEGSKA (reference sequence). This CDR3 is 13 amino acids long. Written as DNA, the CDR3 is TGCAGTGCTGGCCTCCTCAGGCAAGAGACCCAGTACTTC. It codes for CSAGLLRQETQYF.

This clonotype has a count of ten or more. The genes are TRBV29-1 and TRBJ1-1, with D possibly TRBD1 on 5 matching bases. V gave up 7 bases and J gave up 4 bases, with 13 bases separating them. Germline V CDR1 and CDR2: SQVTM, ANQGSEA. The CDR3 spans 12 residues. CDR3 DNA: TGCAGCGCCCAGGGAAATCCCACTGAAGCTTTCTTT. Translated, it gives CSAQGNPTEAFF.